This T cell receptor (beta chain) was observed in a study of cytomegalovirus exposure and HLA in healthy donors. The CDR3 sequence is 13 residues long. V lost 6 bases and J lost 6, with 12 bases in between. Looked up from germline, CDR1 is MNHEY and CDR2 is SVGAGI. A multiplex PCR was run with 60 Vbeta primers and 13 Jbeta primers. Repertoires were generated with immunoSEQ multiplex PCR, while TCRdb's copy carries only in-frame clones and drops some. This repertoire includes 120,000 to 150,000 clones. Study outcomes and limitations: Among immune exposure information, only CMV serostatus was available. Analyzed later, most CMV-associated TCR beta chains appeared HLA-restricted. Some highly shared sequence variants likely arose as a pipeline artifact. Cytomegalovirus-associated status was assigned to roughly 160 TCR beta chains.

For this clone: Its antigen is not identified.

This TCR derives from a woman under 30 in good health and CMV-seronegative. The chain couples TRBV6-5 to TRBJ2-1; a weak D match, TRBD2 (6 bases). Sample: PBMCs. CDR3 residues: CASRTPGSNEQFF. DNA for the CDR3: TGTGCCAGCAGAACTCCCGGGAGCAATGAGCAGTTCTTC.